The TCR beta chain under discussion was sequenced for a study of cytotoxic CD8 clonotypes in ibrutinib-treated CLL. Study at large: Samples had a mean of 255,043 productive templates and about 93,000 productive rearrangements.

Using immunoSEQ multiplex PCR, the repertoire was profiled, and TCRdb retains in-frame clones only, with some absent. The sample carries fewer than 50,000 clones, 45% to 55% recorded once. A note on this clone: Antigen: not known.

The study's findings and limits: Public clonotypes proved infrequent, and on treatment they shrank or remained steady.

Per germline, CDR1 LNHDA and CDR2 SQIVND (reference sequence). This CDR3 has 13 residues. The V and J ends lost 11 bases and 6 bases, in that order; junction bases with no gene match: 12. The sequence was obtained from a human donor with chronic lymphocytic leukemia. The rearrangement links TRBV19 to TRBJ1-2; 7 bases match TRBD1. Here the sequenced sample was PBMCs, taken after 12 months of ibrutinib treatment. CDR3 nucleotides: TGTGCCCCAATTTTGTCAGGGGGAGATGGCTACACCTTC. This encodes CAPILSGGDGYTF.